The T cell receptor beta chain described here comes from a study of T cell responses to AZD1222 COVID-19 vaccine. The germline V gene encodes CDR1 MDHEN and CDR2 SYDVKM. The length of the CDR3 is 15 residues. With V trimmed by 6 bases and J by 4 bases, 8 bases remained unmatched. This table comes from immunoSEQ multiplex PCR, and its TCRdb copy is limited to in-frame clones, with some not included. The sample consists of roughly 150,000 clones, around 91% of them appearing once. Sequencing used peripheral blood, obtained 28 days after the second AZD1222 dose. V gene TRBV28 combines with J gene TRBJ1-3, with 8 nucleotides matching TRBD1. The sequence was collected from an adult who received the AZD1222 COVID-19 vaccine. The CDR3 region is CASRKQGVQGNTIYF. CDR3 nucleotides: TGTGCCAGCAGAAAACAGGGGGTCCAAGGAAACACCATATATTTT.